This TCR beta chain was obtained from a study of control samples from healthy donors and cancer patients. With regard to this clone: The identical CDR3 is also encoded by other nucleotide sequences in the sample.

The protocol was immunoSEQ multiplex PCR, while the TCRdb copy is restricted to in-frame clones and leaves out a portion. The table lists hundreds of thousands of clones, approximately 90% of them singletons. Germline V gene sequence: CDR1 SGHRS, CDR2 YFSETQ. CDR3 length: 13 amino acids. V was clipped by 0 bases and J by 1 base, with 4 bases between them. The V gene is TRBV5-1, the J gene TRBJ1-1; unclear D gene. The sequenced sample consisted of PBMCs. The TCR originated in a man between 35 and 55 years old with head and neck cancer. Written as DNA, the CDR3 is TGCGCCAGCAGCTTGGGAGGGAACACTGAAGCTTTCTTT. Translating gives CASSLGGNTEAFF.